This T cell receptor beta chain was found in a study of somatic mutations in cytotoxic T cells in rheumatoid arthritis. The study's findings and limits: The antigen targets of the expanded CD8+ clones were unknown.

The method was immunoSEQ multiplex PCR; TCRdb's version includes in-frame clones alone and lacks a portion of them. The data show 10,000 to 12,000 clones, around 80% seen once. Researchers isolated CD4+ and CD8+ cells by positive magnetic bead selection and then checked their purity by flow cytometry. Germline CDR1 and CDR2: MGHRA and YSYEKL. Deletions cut 5 bases from V and 5 bases from J, with 8 bases between. CDR3 size: 12 residues. For this clone: Its target is unknown.

V usage is TRBV4-1 and J usage is TRBJ2-3; D unresolved. The sample consisted of CD8+ T cells sorted from blood. The sequence was collected from an adult with rheumatoid arthritis. CDR3 region: CASSTNRDTQYF. For the CDR3, the DNA is TGCGCCAGCAGCACCAACAGAGATACGCAGTATTTT.